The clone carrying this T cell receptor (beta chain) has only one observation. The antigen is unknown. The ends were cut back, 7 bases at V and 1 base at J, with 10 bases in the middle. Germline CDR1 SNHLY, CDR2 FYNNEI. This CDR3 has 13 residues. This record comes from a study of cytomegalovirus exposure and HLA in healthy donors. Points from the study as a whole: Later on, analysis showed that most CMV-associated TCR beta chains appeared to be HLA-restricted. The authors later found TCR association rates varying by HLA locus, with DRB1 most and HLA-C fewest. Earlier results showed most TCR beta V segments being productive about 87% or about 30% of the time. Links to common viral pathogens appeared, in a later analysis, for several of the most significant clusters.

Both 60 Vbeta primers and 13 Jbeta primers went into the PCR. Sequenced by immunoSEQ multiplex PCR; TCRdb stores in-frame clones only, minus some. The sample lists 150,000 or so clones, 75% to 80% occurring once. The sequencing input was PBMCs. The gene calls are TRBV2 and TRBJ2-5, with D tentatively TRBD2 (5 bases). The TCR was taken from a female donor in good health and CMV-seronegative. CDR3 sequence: CASMRGFQETQYF. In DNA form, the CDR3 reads TGTGCCAGCATGAGAGGGTTCCAAGAGACCCAGTACTTC.